This entry features one T cell receptor beta chain sequence. Its antigen is still unknown. No qualities accompany the bases; no much larger clone lies one base away. Libraries were constructed by 5' RACE. The sample was run on an Illumina HiSeq 2500. A second roughly 6 to 12 cycle PCR used a sample-barcoded 5' primer and a J-beta primer mix. A unique molecular identifier was introduced onto each TCR beta cDNA molecule by a template-switch 5' adaptor carrying 12 random nucleotides. Each sample yielded at least 2.5 million CDR3-containing paired-end reads. First-strand cDNA was synthesized from all RNA with the Mint cDNA synthesis kit, primed by a TRBC-specific oligonucleotide. Following uracil-DNA glycosylase treatment, all cDNA underwent a first 18-cycle PCR with the universal primers M1SS and BC2_uni_R. The paper's data handling went like this. For normalization, 1 million high-quality reads, each with a distinct molecular identifier, were randomly selected from each sample. Instead of being binned into consensus sequences, reads that shared molecular identifiers were thrown out. MiTCR, with a Q25 quality threshold and the strictest error-elimination algorithm, was used for CDR3 identification, clonotype clustering and error correction. A nonparametric unseen species model with Euler transformation was used to estimate a lower bound on total TCR beta diversity. Using fastp trimming at Q25 and MiXCR clonotype assembly, TCRdb reanalyzed the public sequencing data and kept in-frame beta chains. Rows are unified per CDR3 protein, each entry keeping the most common DNA and genes. The V and J calls and clone size come from TCRdb's table, not from the authors' own analysis. The sample table records about 970,000 distinct CDR3 sequences; just over 50% of these occur just once. The ten most abundant clones make up over 20% of the sample.

Donors were 30 to 45 systemically healthy Caucasian individuals from Russia aged about 6 to 100 years. Approximately 9.7 milliliters of peripheral blood were drawn from each donor into EDTA-treated Vacutainer tubes. Ficoll-Paque density-gradient centrifugation was used to isolate PBMCs, with at least 6.5 million per sample. Trizol reagent was used to extract total RNA from PBMCs, with at least 6 micrograms per sample. For every donor, flow cytometry on a PBMC aliquot measured the percentage of naive CD45RAhigh/CD27high T cells. The data stem from a study of blood T cells in healthy people across ages (dated by TCRdb to the mid-2010s). Some background on the complete study: Template switching captured roughly one uniquely barcoded TCR beta cDNA molecule per two T cells in model experiments. The donors were divided into four age groups: young (average roughly 17 years), middle-aged (under 40), aged (around 59) and long-lived (roughly 86). Two additional independent replicas of 1 million unique cDNA reads from the same blood draw were analyzed for two donors (one aged 18 to 30 and one aged 80 or older). To avoid experimental bias, donors of different ages were spread randomly across the sequencing lanes. Using deep sequencing normalized with unique cDNA molecular identifiers, the study measured how TCR beta repertoire diversity changes with age. Overall study results and their limits: Estimates of total diversity based on one million sequenced T cells were regarded as lower bounds and as underestimates. Compared with the aged group, more naive CD4+ T cells, fewer expanded clones and increased TCR diversity were shown by the long-lived group, suggesting age selection. The CMV infection status of donors was not known, potentially confounding age-related changes in expanded clonotypes. A strong correlation was found between observed TCR beta diversity and the percentage of naive T cells measured by flow cytometry. Bulk unsorted PBMC profiling prevented conclusive comparison of naive and antigen-experienced compartments. Observed TCR beta diversity per million T cells fell roughly linearly with age, and a significant reduction was already apparent by age around 36.

CDR1 and CDR2 are read off the germline V gene (reference sequence) as GTSNPN and SVGIG. Relative to germline, V is 4 bases shorter and J is 8 bases shorter, with 20 bases between their ends. Its CDR3 holds 14 amino acids, cysteine through phenylalanine. Here the CDR3 DNA is all that survives: 42 bases in frame from base 1. Sample: blood. The chain is made from TRBV30 and TRBJ1-2, with TRBD1 perhaps the D gene, on 5 matching bases. This receptor was taken from a woman aged 55-70 years in good health. CDR3 reads: CAWIPKGARRGYTF. The bases are TGTGCCTGGATCCCTAAAGGGGCCCGACGGGGCTACACCTTC.